The clone carrying this T cell receptor beta chain was picked up a small number of times. MiXCR was run by TCRdb on the 5' RACE reads, yielding one entry per CDR3 protein. This sample has under 800,000 distinct CDR3 sequences, with 21% found just once. CDR3 size: 13 residues. The ends lost 3 bases at V and 5 bases at J; junction bases unmatched: 5. Germline CDR1 is DFQATT and CDR2 is SNEGSKA (reference sequence). The data stem from a study of identical twins. This same sample was also taken into another study, of T cells expressing NK-cell markers.

The chain carries TRBV20-1 and TRBJ2-5; 8 nucleotides match TRBD2. The receptor's source is a woman younger than 30 in good health. The sequenced sample was PBMCs. This chain's CDR3 is CSARIAGRETQYF. CDR3 nucleotides: TGCAGTGCTAGGATAGCGGGAAGGGAGACCCAGTACTTC.